What follows is one T cell receptor (delta chain) and its context. The target antigen is unknown. The TCRdb protein comes from a much larger clone and disagrees with this DNA's translation at residue 21, likely due to a read error; the protein given here is derived from the DNA. These data originate in a study of γδ T cells in repeated Plasmodium falciparum infection. Whole-study results and caveats: Compared with Australian children, Malian Vdelta2-negative repertoires seemed more clonal, less diverse, less shared. Waves of new clonotype selection appeared after repeated controlled infections in Vdelta2-negative, largely Vdelta1+, gammadelta T cells.

Flow sorting of PBMC yielded separate Vgamma9/Vdelta2+ and Vdelta2-negative gammadelta T cell populations for bulk repertoire analysis. The CDR3 runs to 26 residues. Germline CDR1 is TSWWSYY and CDR2 is QGS. V shed 3 bases and J 3 bases; nucleotides not matched to a gene: 38. Sequencing covered both gamma and delta TCR chains per sample. TCRdb reran clone calling via CATT on the multiplex PCR reads. The repertoire holds 90,000 or so delta-chain clones, with less than 1% as singletons. Material for sequencing was gamma-delta T cells from blood. The sequence was obtained from a pool of human donors (malaria-infected and uninfected, not separated). The chain uses TRDV1 and TRDJ1; 9 bases agree with TRDD3. The CDR3 here is CALGDTLFGATGPDYWGRGYADKLIF. DNA for the CDR3: TGTGCTCTTGGGGACACTCTCTTTGGGGCTACAGGGCCCGATTACTGGGGGAGAGGGTACGCCGATAAACTCATCTTT.